This passage covers 8 T cell receptor beta chains from one sample sequenced in a study of blood T cells in healthy people across ages. Primed by a sample-barcoded 5' primer and a J-beta primer mix, a second PCR proceeded for roughly 7 to 12 cycles. TCRdb called the 5' RACE reads again in MiXCR, with one record for every CDR3 protein. This table has 800,000 or so distinct CDR3 sequences, roughly 25% appearing once. These data were also reused for a study on T cells of mothers and their children.

The sequenced material came from blood. The receptors derive from a boy aged 5-17 years in good health.

V and J are TRBV18 and TRBJ2-7; maybe TRBD1 (5 bases). The CDR3 extends over 15 amino acids. Germline V gives CDR1 KGHSH, CDR2 LQKENI. V was trimmed by 3 bases and J by 2 bases, leaving 14 bases between them. DNA of the CDR3: TGTGCCAGCTCACCGACCCAGGGTATCGCCTACGAGCAGTACTTC. Translation gives CASSPTQGIAYEQYF.

The V and J genes are TRBV7-9 and TRBJ2-5; TRBD1 matches 7 bases. V dropped 5 bases and J dropped 2; count of bases not matched to a gene: 8. Germline CDR1 reads SEHNR; CDR2 reads FQNEAQ (reference sequence). The CDR3 spans 15 residues. CDR3 bases: TGTGCCAGCAGCCCTCAGGACAGGACTCAAGAGACCCAGTACTTC. It is translated as CASSPQDRTQETQYF. The entire variable domain, with the rest obtained from reference TRBV7-9 and TRBJ2-5, is as follows: DTGVSQNPRHKITKRGQNVTFRCDPISEHNRLYWYRQTLGQGPEFLTYFQNEAQLEKSRLLSDRFSAERPKGSFSTLEIQRTEQGDSAMYLCASSPQDRTQETQYFGPGTRLLVL.

The chain employs TRBV20-1 and TRBJ2-3; 7 bases agree with TRBD1. V was pared by 3 bases and J by 0 bases, with 3 bases of the junction left unmatched. This CDR3 region has 14 residues. Germline V CDR1 and CDR2: DFQATT, SNEGSKA (reference sequence). In nucleotides, the CDR3 is TGCAGTGCTAGTAAGGGGGCAAGCACAGATACGCAGTATTTT. Its translation is CSASKGASTDTQYF.

This clonotype showed up just a few times. The chain recombines TRBV5-5 with TRBJ2-5, with TRBD1 identical over 9 bases. Germline-derived CDR1 and CDR2 are SGHKS and YYEKEE (reference sequence). V lost 0 bases to trimming and J lost 4 bases; unmatched junction nucleotides: 4. There are 15 residues in the CDR3. DNA for the CDR3: TGTGCCAGCAGCTTGGATGGACAGGGGAGAGAGACCCAGTACTTC. Translation gives CASSLDGQGRETQYF.

This clonotype was picked up a small number of times. The chain couples TRBV5-6 to TRBJ2-5; D possibly corresponds to TRBD1 (5 bases). Trimming shortened V by 1 base and J by 1 base, and 14 bases separated the two germline ends. Germline V gives CDR1 SGHDT, CDR2 YYEEEE. The CDR3 covers 16 residues. The CDR3 bases are TGTGCCAGCAGCTTGAGTCTCAGGGTCCTCCAAGAGACCCAGTACTTC. Amino acid sequence: CASSLSLRVLQETQYF.

The chain uses TRBV4-3 and TRBJ2-7; 9 nucleotides match TRBD1. The CDR3 loop spans 17 amino acids. Germline V gene sequence: CDR1 LGHNA, CDR2 YSLEER. The junction had 7 bases not matched to a gene; V was cut back by 0 bases and J by 1 base. The CDR3 spells CASSQDRDRDFSYEQYF. The CDR3 DNA sequence: TGCGCCAGCAGCCAAGATAGGGACAGGGACTTTTCCTACGAGCAGTACTTC.

The chain links TRBV3-1 to TRBJ2-7, with 8 nucleotides matching TRBD2. The CDR3 spans 14 residues. Germline trimming cut 4 bases from V and 3 bases from J; bases unmatched to any gene: 5. Looked up from germline, CDR1 is LGHDT and CDR2 is YNNKEL (reference sequence). CDR3 sequence: CASSPMGLVYEQYF. DNA for the CDR3: TGTGCCAGCAGCCCGATGGGACTAGTCTACGAGCAGTACTTC.

Only a few counts were recorded for this clonotype. J is TRBJ2-7 and V is TRBV7-9; 7 bases match TRBD1. Losses at the gene ends were 3 bases for V and 2 bases for J; bases not matched to a gene: 19. CDR3 length: 19 residues. Germline lookup yields CDR1 SEHNR and CDR2 FQNEAQ (reference sequence). The CDR3 sequence is CASSFEPGDRVFFAYEQYF. The DNA for the CDR3 is TGTGCCAGCAGCTTCGAACCCGGAGACAGGGTCTTTTTCGCCTACGAGCAGTACTTC.